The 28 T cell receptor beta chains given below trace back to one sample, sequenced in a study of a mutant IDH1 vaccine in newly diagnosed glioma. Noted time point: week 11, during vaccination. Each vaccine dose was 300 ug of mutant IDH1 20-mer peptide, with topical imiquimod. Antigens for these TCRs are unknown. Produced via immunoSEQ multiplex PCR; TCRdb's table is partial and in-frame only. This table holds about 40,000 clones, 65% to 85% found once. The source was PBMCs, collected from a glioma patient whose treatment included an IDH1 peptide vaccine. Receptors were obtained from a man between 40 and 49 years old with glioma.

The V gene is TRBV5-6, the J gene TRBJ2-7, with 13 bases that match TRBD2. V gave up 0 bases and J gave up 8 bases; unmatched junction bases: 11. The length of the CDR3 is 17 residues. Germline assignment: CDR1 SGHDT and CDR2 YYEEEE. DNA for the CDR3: TGTGCCAGCAGCTTGGATATCCGTGGGACTAGCGGGGTGAAGCAGTACTTC. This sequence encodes CASSLDIRGTSGVKQYF.

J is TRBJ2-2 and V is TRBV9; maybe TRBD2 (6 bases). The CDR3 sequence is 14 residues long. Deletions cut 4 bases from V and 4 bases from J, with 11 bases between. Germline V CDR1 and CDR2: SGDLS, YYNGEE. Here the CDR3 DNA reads TGTGCCAGCAGCACCCAGGGAGGCACCGGGGAGCTGTTTTTT. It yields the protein CASSTQGGTGELFF.

Here the CDR3 DNA reads TGTGCCAGCAGCCCCACCTCCCAATCAGTGGGGGCTTTCTTT. This sequence encodes CASSPTSQSVGAFF. The chain couples TRBV7-8 to TRBJ1-1; no firm D call. Germline CDR1 reads SGHVS; CDR2 reads FQNEAQ. This CDR3 comprises 14 residues. Between the trimmed V and J ends, which lost 5 bases and 11 bases, there was a span of 21 bases.

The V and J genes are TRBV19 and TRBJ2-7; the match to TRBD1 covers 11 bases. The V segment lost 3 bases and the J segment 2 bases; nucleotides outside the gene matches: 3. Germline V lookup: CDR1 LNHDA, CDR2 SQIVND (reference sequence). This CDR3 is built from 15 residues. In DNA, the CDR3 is TGTGCCAGTAGTATTGGGACAGGGGGAACCTACGAGCAGTACTTC. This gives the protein CASSIGTGGTYEQYF.

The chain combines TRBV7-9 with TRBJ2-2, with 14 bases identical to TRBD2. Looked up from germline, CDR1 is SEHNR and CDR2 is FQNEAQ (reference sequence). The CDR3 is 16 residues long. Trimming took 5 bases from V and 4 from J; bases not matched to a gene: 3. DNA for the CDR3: TGTGCCAGCAGCCCGGGACTAGCGGGAGTCACCGGGGAGCTGTTTTTT. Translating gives CASSPGLAGVTGELFF. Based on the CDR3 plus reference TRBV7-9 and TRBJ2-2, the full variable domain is DTGVSQNPRHKITKRGQNVTFRCDPISEHNRLYWYRQTLGQGPEFLTYFQNEAQLEKSRLLSDRFSAERPKGSFSTLEIQRTEQGDSAMYLCASSPGLAGVTGELFFGEGSRLTVL.

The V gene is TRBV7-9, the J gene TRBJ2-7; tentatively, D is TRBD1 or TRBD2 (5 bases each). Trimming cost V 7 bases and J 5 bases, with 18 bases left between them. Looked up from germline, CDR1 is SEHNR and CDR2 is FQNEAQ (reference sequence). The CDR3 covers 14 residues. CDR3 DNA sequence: TGTGCCAGCACCCCCGAGTCGGGGCCCGACGAGCAGTACTTC. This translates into CASTPESGPDEQYF. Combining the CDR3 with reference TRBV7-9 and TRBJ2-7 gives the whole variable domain DTGVSQNPRHKITKRGQNVTFRCDPISEHNRLYWYRQTLGQGPEFLTYFQNEAQLEKSRLLSDRFSAERPKGSFSTLEIQRTEQGDSAMYLCASTPESGPDEQYFGPGTRLTVT.

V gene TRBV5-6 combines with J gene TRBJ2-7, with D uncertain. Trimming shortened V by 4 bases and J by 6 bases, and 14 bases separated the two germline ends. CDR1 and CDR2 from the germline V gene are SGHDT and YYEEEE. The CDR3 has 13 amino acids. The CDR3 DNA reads TGTGCCAGCAGCCTGGCCCCTGCAACCGAGCAGTACTTC. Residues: CASSLAPATEQYF.

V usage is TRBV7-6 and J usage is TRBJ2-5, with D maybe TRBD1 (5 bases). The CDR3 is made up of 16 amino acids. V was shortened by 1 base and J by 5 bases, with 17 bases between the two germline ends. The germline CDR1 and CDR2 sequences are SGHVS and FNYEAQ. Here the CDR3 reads CASSLVTPGNGETQYF. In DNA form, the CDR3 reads TGTGCCAGCAGCTTAGTGACGCCAGGGAATGGCGAGACCCAGTACTTC.

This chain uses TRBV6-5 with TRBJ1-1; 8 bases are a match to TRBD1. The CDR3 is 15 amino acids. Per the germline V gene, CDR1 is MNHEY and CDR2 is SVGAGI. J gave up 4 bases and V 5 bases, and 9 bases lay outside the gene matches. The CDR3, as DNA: TGTGCCAGCAGTAGAACGACAGGGGAGACCACTGAAGCTTTCTTT. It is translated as CASSRTTGETTEAFF.

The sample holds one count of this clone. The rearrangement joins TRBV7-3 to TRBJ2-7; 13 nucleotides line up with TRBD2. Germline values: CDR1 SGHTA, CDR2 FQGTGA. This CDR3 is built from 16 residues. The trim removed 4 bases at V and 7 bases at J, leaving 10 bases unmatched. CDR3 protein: CASSSSGTSGTREQYF. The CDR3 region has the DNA TGTGCCAGCAGCTCATCCGGGACTAGCGGGACAAGGGAGCAGTACTTC. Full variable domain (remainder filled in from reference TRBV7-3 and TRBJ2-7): GAGVSQTPSNKVTEKGKYVELRCDPISGHTALYWYRQSLGQGPEFLIYFQGTGAADDSGLPNDRFFAVRPEGSVSTLKIQRTERGDSAVYLCASSSSGTSGTREQYFGPGTRLTVT.

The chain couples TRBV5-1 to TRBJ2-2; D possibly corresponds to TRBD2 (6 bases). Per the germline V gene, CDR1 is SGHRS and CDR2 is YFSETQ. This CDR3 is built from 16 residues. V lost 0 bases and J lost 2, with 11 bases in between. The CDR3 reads CASSLEGTSNTGELFF. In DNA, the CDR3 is TGCGCCAGCAGCTTGGAAGGGACTTCCAACACCGGGGAGCTGTTTTTT. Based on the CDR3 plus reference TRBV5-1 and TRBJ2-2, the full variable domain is KAGVTQTPRYLIKTRGQQVTLSCSPISGHRSVSWYQQTPGQGLQFLFEYFSETQRNKGNFPGRFSGRQFSNSRSEMNVSTLELGDSALYLCASSLEGTSNTGELFFGEGSRLTVL.

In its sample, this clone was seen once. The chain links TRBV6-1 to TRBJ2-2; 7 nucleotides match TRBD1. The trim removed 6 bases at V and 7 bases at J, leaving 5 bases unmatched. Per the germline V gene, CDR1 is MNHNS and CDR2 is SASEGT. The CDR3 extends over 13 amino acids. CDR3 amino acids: CASSQDRDGELFF. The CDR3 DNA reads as TGTGCCAGCAGCCAAGACAGGGACGGGGAGCTGTTTTTT.

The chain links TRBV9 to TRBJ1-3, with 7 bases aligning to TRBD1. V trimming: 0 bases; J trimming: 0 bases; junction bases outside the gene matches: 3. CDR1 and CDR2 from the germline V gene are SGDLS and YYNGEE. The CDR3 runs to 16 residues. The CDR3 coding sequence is TGTGCCAGCAGCGTAGCCGGGACAGTCTCTGGAAACACCATATATTTT. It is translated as CASSVAGTVSGNTIYF.

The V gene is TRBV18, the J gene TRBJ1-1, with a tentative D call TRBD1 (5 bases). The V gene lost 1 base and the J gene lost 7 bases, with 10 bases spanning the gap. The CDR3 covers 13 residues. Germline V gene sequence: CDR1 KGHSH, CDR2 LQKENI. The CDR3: CASSPLERGEAFF. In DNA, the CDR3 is TGTGCCAGCTCACCACTAGAGAGGGGTGAAGCTTTCTTT.

The CDR3, as DNA: TGCAGTGCTGCGAACAATGAGCAGTTCTTC. Amino acids: CSAANNEQFF. The rearrangement uses TRBV20-1 and TRBJ2-1, with D unclear. V gave up 5 bases and J gave up 5 bases, with 4 bases separating them. The CDR3 runs 10 residues. The germline gives CDR1 DFQATT, CDR2 SNEGSKA (reference sequence).

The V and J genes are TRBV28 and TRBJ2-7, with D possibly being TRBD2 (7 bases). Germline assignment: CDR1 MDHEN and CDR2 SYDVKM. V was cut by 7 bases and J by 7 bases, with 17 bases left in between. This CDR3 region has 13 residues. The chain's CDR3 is CASTTSGTREQYF. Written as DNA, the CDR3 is TGTGCCAGCACAACGAGCGGGACACGGGAGCAGTACTTC. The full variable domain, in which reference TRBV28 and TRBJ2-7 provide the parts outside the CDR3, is DVKVTQSSRYLVKRTGEKVFLECVQDMDHENMFWYRQDPGLGLRLIYFSYDVKMKEKGDIPEGYSVSREKKERFSLILESASTNQTSMYLCASTTSGTREQYFGPGTRLTVT.

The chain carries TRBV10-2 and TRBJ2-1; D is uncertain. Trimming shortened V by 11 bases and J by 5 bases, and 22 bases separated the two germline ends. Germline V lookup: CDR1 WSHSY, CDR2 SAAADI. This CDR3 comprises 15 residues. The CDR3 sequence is CAQQGLEPPDNEQFF. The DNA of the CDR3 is TGCGCCCAGCAAGGGTTAGAGCCCCCCGACAATGAGCAGTTCTTC.

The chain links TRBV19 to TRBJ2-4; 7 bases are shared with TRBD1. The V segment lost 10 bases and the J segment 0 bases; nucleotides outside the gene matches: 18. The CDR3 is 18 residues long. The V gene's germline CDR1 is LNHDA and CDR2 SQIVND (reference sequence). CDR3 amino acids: CATKLRTGDGLAKNIQYF. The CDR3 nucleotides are TGTGCCACTAAACTTCGTACAGGGGACGGACTAGCCAAAAACATTCAGTACTTC.

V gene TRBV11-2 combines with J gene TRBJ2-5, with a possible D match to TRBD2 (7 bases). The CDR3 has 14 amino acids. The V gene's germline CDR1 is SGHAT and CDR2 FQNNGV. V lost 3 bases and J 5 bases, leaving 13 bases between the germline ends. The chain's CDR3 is CASSFGGRAETQYF. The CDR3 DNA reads TGTGCCAGCAGCTTCGGGGGGCGCGCTGAGACCCAGTACTTC.

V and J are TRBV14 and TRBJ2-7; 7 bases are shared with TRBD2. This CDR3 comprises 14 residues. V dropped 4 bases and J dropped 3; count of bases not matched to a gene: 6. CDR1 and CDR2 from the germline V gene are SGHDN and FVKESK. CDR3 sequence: CASSRSSSGYEQYF. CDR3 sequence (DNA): TGTGCCAGCAGCCGGTCCTCTAGCGGCTACGAGCAGTACTTC.

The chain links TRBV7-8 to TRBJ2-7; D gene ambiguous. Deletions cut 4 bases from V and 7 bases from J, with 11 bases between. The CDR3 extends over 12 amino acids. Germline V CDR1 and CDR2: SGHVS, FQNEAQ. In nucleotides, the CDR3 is TGTGCCAGCAGCTCCCAAGTCGAGGAGCAGTACTTC. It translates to CASSSQVEEQYF.

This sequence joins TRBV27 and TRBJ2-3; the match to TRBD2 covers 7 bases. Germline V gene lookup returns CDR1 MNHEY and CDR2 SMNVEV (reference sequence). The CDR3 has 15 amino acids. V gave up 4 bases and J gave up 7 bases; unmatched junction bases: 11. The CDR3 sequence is CASSSPRAGSYTQYF. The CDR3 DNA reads TGTGCCAGCAGTTCCCCCCGAGCGGGGAGTTATACGCAGTATTTT.

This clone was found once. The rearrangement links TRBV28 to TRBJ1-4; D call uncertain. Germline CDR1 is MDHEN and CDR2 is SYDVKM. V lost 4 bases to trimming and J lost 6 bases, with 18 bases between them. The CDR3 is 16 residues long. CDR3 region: CASSSIGRPHDEKLFF. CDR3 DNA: TGTGCCAGCAGTTCCATCGGACGGCCTCACGATGAAAAACTGTTTTTT. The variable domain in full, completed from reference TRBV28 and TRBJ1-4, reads DVKVTQSSRYLVKRTGEKVFLECVQDMDHENMFWYRQDPGLGLRLIYFSYDVKMKEKGDIPEGYSVSREKKERFSLILESASTNQTSMYLCASSSIGRPHDEKLFFGSGTQLSVL.

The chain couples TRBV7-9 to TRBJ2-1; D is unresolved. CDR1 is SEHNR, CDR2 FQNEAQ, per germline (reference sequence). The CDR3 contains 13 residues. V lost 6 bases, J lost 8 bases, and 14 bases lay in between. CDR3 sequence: CASRQSWGHEQFF. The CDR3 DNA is TGTGCCAGCAGGCAATCCTGGGGTCATGAGCAGTTCTTC.

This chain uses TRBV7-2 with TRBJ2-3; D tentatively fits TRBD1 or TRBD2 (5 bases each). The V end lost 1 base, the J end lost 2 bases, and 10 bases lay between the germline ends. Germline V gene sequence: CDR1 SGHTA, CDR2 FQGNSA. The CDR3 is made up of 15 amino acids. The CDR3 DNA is TGTGCCAGCAGCTTAGTGGGGGTCTCCACAGATACGCAGTATTTT. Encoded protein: CASSLVGVSTDTQYF.

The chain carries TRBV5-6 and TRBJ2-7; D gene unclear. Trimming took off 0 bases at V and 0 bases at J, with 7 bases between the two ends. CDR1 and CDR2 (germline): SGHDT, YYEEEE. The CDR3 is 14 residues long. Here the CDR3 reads CASSLDSYSYEQYF. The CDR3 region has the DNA TGTGCCAGCAGCTTGGACAGTTACTCCTACGAGCAGTACTTC.

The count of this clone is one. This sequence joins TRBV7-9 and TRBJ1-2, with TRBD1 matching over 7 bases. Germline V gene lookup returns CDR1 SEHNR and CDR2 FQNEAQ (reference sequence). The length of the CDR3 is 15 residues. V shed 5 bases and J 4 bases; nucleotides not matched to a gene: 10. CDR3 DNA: TGTGCCAGCAGCGAAACAGGGGCCGCCAGCTATGGCTACACCTTC. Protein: CASSETGAASYGYTF.

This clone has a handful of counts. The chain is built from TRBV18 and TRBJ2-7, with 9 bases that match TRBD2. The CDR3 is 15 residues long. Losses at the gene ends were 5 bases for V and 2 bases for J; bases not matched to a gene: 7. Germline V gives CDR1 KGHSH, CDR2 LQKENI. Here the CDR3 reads CASSSYSGSPYEQYF. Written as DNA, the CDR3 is TGTGCCAGCTCATCGTATAGCGGGAGTCCCTACGAGCAGTACTTC.